One and the same sample provided the 13 T cell receptor beta chains below, sequenced in a study of breast tumors, draining lymph nodes, adjacent tissues. Axillary draining lymph nodes of breast cancer patients supplied the node samples. TCRdb re-analysed the multiplex PCR reads in MiXCR, keeping a single row per CDR3 protein. The sample includes approximately 100,000 distinct CDR3 sequences, roughly 33% of them seen just once. The specimen sequenced was axillary lymph node tissue. The receptors stem from a female donor with breast cancer. Some clones in this sample may be carry-over from other donors' samples.

There are many counts of this clonotype. V usage is TRBV4-3 and J usage is TRBJ1-6; D not certain. The length of the CDR3 is 12 residues. Trimming cost V 0 bases and J 7 bases, with 1 base left between them. Germline-derived CDR1 and CDR2 are LGHNA and YSLEER. In DNA form, the CDR3 reads TGCGCCAGCAGCCAAGACAATTCACCCCTCCACTTT. Protein: CASSQDNSPLHF.

The genes are TRBV5-1 and TRBJ1-2; maybe TRBD1 (5 bases). CDR3 length: 16 residues. The V gene lost 0 bases and the J gene lost 0 bases, with 12 bases spanning the gap. Germline V gene data show CDR1 as SGHRS and CDR2 as YFSETQ. CDR3 sequence reads: CASSLEWGDPNYGYTF. The CDR3 nucleotides read TGCGCCAGCAGCTTGGAATGGGGGGACCCTAACTATGGCTACACCTTC.

The chain combines TRBV7-9 with TRBJ2-7, with TRBD1 matching 7 bases. In germline, CDR1 is SEHNR, CDR2 FQNEAQ (reference sequence). This CDR3 contains 15 residues. Trimming at V came to 5 bases and at J to 7 bases, leaving 14 bases not matched to a gene. The CDR3 bases are TGTGCCAGCAGCCCAATGGACAGGAGGTCAAGGGAGCAGTACTTC. This gives the protein CASSPMDRRSREQYF.

This clonotype was detected ten times or more. The chain recombines TRBV19 with TRBJ2-1; the match to TRBD1 covers 9 bases. The germline V gene encodes CDR1 LNHDA and CDR2 SQIVND (reference sequence). V shed 3 bases and J 9 bases; nucleotides not matched to a gene: 6. The CDR3 consists of 14 residues. The CDR3 sequence is CASSIGTGRLEQFF. For the CDR3, the DNA is TGTGCCAGTAGTATCGGGACAGGGAGGCTTGAGCAGTTCTTC.

This clonotype was seen a few times. The V gene is TRBV20-1, the J gene TRBJ1-1, with 9 bases identical to TRBD1. The junction had 6 bases not matched to a gene; V was cut back by 6 bases and J by 1 base. The CDR3 runs to 14 residues. CDR1 is DFQATT, CDR2 SNEGSKA, per germline (reference sequence). CDR3 residues: CSAPGQGWNTEAFF. The CDR3 DNA reads TGCAGTGCCCCAGGACAGGGGTGGAACACTGAAGCTTTCTTT.

Worth noting for this clonotype: One base away lies a much larger clone, so this may be a sequencing read error. The chain carries TRBV4-1 and TRBJ1-2; D perhaps matches TRBD1 (6 bases). Germline V CDR1 and CDR2: MGHRA, YSYEKL. The CDR3 loop spans 15 amino acids. The CDR3 nucleotides are TGCGCCAGCGGCCAAGAGGGCAGGGGCGGTGATGGCTACACCTTC. Residues: CASGQEGRGGDGYTF.

This clonotype was seen repeatedly, ten times or more. The genes are TRBV4-3 and TRBJ1-2; D is possibly TRBD1 (5 bases). From germline, CDR1 is LGHNA and CDR2 YSLEER. V was cut by 2 bases and J by 3 bases, with 10 bases left in between. The CDR3 is 14 amino acids. The CDR3 DNA follows: TGCGCCAGCAGCCAAACCGGGACCCACTATGGCTACACCTTC. It is translated as CASSQTGTHYGYTF.

This clonotype was found many times. V gene TRBV5-4 combines with J gene TRBJ2-7, with D tentatively TRBD1 (6 bases). CDR3 size: 13 residues. The V gene's germline CDR1 is SGHNT and CDR2 YYREEE (reference sequence). V lost 5 bases and J lost 4, with 13 bases in between. The DNA of the CDR3 is TGTGCCAGCAGTTGGGCAGGGGAGTACGAGCAGTACTTC. It yields the protein CASSWAGEYEQYF.

This clonotype has a handful of counts. Just one base apart from a much larger clone, this may be a read error. The rearrangement links TRBV5-4 to TRBJ1-2, with D possibly TRBD1 on 6 matching bases. Trimming pared 4 bases from V and 3 bases from J, leaving 13 bases between. The CDR3 covers 14 residues. Germline CDR1 SGHNT, CDR2 YYREEE (reference sequence). The CDR3 region is CASSPRTAYYGYTF. CDR3 nucleotides: TGTGCCAGCAGCCCAAGGACAGCATACTATGGCTACACCTTC.

This clonotype was counted at least ten times. The rearrangement joins TRBV25-1 to TRBJ1-6; TRBD1 is a possible D gene (5 bases). Germline V CDR1 and CDR2: MGHDK, SYGVNS. V dropped 3 bases and J dropped 12 bases, with 12 bases sitting between them. The CDR3 is 13 residues long. The CDR3 DNA reads TGTGCCAGCAGTGAGCAGGGTGGGCAACCCCTCCACTTT. This encodes CASSEQGGQPLHF.

This clonotype was detected ten times or more. The chain couples TRBV12-3 or TRBV12-4 to TRBJ2-7; 11 bases line up with TRBD1. With V trimmed by 5 bases and J by 4 bases, 4 bases remained unmatched. The CDR3 spans 14 residues. As DNA, the CDR3 is TGTGCCAGCAGTGGCGGGACAGGGGGTTACGAGCAGTACTTC. Translating gives CASSGGTGGYEQYF.

This clonotype was recorded at least ten times. This chain links TRBV6-5 with TRBJ2-7; TRBD1 might be the D (6 bases). V was trimmed by 5 bases and J by 11 bases, leaving 19 bases between them. The CDR3 consists of 13 residues. Germline V CDR1 and CDR2: MNHEY, SVGAGI. CDR3 residues: CASSPGVSGVEYF. CDR3 bases: TGTGCCAGCAGTCCCGGGGTCTCAGGGGTTGAGTACTTC.

This clonotype was seen ten or more times. A read error is possible here, since a much larger clone lies one base away. The rearrangement joins TRBV4-1 to TRBJ2-5; 7 positions agree with TRBD1. V trimming: 9 bases; J trimming: 4 bases; junction bases outside the gene matches: 5. This CDR3 has 12 amino acids. Germline CDR1 and CDR2: MGHRA and YSYEKL. This CDR3 is CARNQGVETQYF. CDR3 nucleotide sequence: TGCGCCAGGAACCAGGGGGTAGAGACCCAGTACTTC.